Listed here are 18 T cell receptor beta chains from one sample, sequenced in a study of siplizumab effects on memory and regulatory T cells (dated by TCRdb to between 2018 and 2021). Receptor amplification or capture employed the immunoSEQ multiplex PCR assay. Imported from immuneACCESS, the table was reduced by TCRdb to in-frame sequences with V and J called. These copies leave out some clones; in studies compared against another copy, an unresolved V gene accounts for under half, and the cause of the remainder is not known. The sample has 100,000 or so clones on record, around 93% of them singletons. The biggest ten clones account for 1% to 1.5% of the sample. Sequencing input: non-Treg CD4+ T cells sorted from blood. The intended sense of this specimen's cell subset or site label: FACS-sorted unstimulated CD4+ non-regulatory T cells. These TCRs come from a human donor in good health.

The chain carries TRBV7-9 and TRBJ2-5; TRBD2 matches at 8 bases. The CDR3 has 15 amino acids. V was clipped by 4 bases and J by 3 bases; unmatched bases: 7. The germline gives CDR1 SEHNR, CDR2 FQNEAQ (reference sequence). The CDR3 region has the DNA TGTGCCAGCAGCTCCACGCCAGCGGGAGAAGAGACCCAGTACTTC. This encodes CASSSTPAGEETQYF.

This rearrangement joins TRBV2 to TRBJ2-7; perhaps TRBD2 as D (7 bases). V was pared by 9 bases and J by 2 bases, with 20 bases between. The CDR3 has 15 amino acids. Per germline, CDR1 SNHLY and CDR2 FYNNEI. This CDR3 reads CASHKGGQLAYEQYF. CDR3 nucleotide sequence: TGTGCCAGTCACAAGGGGGGGCAGCTGGCCTACGAGCAGTACTTC.

The V gene is TRBV2, the J gene TRBJ2-5, with 13 bases fitting TRBD2. The CDR3 has 17 amino acids. Germline lookup yields CDR1 SNHLY and CDR2 FYNNEI. With V trimmed by 6 bases and J by 5 bases, 12 bases remained unmatched. CDR3 sequence: CASRPLTSGRLWETQYF. CDR3 coding DNA: TGTGCCAGCAGACCCTTGACTAGCGGGAGGCTGTGGGAGACCCAGTACTTC.

The rearrangement uses TRBV28 and TRBJ1-5; D is undetermined. The CDR3 is 13 residues long. Trimming shortened V by 2 bases and J by 5 bases, and 7 bases separated the two germline ends. Germline lookup yields CDR1 MDHEN and CDR2 SYDVKM. The CDR3: CASSLASHQPQHF. CDR3 bases: TGTGCCAGCAGTTTAGCCAGTCATCAGCCCCAGCATTTT.

V is TRBV4-2 and J is TRBJ1-5; TRBD1 is a possible D gene (6 bases). V was cut by 7 bases and J by 4 bases, with 17 bases left in between. The CDR3 extends over 15 amino acids. The germline gives CDR1 LGHNA, CDR2 YNFKEQ. DNA of the CDR3: TGTGCCAGCACCAGGGAGCCAGGGGCAAATCAGCCCCAGCATTTT. It is translated as CASTREPGANQPQHF.

The J gene is TRBJ2-7, the V gene TRBV7-9, with 8 positions matching TRBD1. Per germline, CDR1 SEHNR and CDR2 FQNEAQ (reference sequence). This CDR3 has 14 residues. Losses at the gene ends were 1 base for V and 5 bases for J; bases not matched to a gene: 4. The CDR3, as DNA: TGTGCCAGCAGCTTAGACAGGGGGTCAAACGAGCAGTACTTC. It yields the protein CASSLDRGSNEQYF.

The CDR3 DNA is TGCGCCAGCAAACTACGGACAGGGGGGAAGACCCAGTACTTC. Translating it yields CASKLRTGGKTQYF. The gene calls are TRBV5-1 and TRBJ2-5; TRBD1 aligns across 10 bases. Losses at the gene ends were 6 bases for V and 6 bases for J; bases not matched to a gene: 8. The germline gives CDR1 SGHRS, CDR2 YFSETQ. The CDR3 consists of 14 residues.

The chain combines TRBV18 with TRBJ2-7, with no clear D. Germline V gene data show CDR1 as KGHSH and CDR2 as LQKENI. This CDR3 has 15 amino acids. V lost 1 base, J lost 0 bases, and 10 bases lay in between. CDR3 loop: CASSPQQASSYEQYF. For the CDR3, the DNA is TGTGCCAGCTCACCACAGCAGGCCAGCTCCTACGAGCAGTACTTC.

This chain uses TRBV4-1 with TRBJ2-7; 7 nucleotides line up with TRBD2. CDR1 and CDR2 (germline): MGHRA, YSYEKL. This CDR3 has 15 amino acids. Trimming cost V 0 bases and J 3 bases; bases outside gene matches: 5. DNA of the CDR3: TGCGCCAGCAGCCAAGATGAGAGCGGGATCTACGAGCAGTACTTC. Translation gives CASSQDESGIYEQYF.

The chain uses TRBV7-3 and TRBJ1-2; D not resolved. V dropped 1 base and J dropped 1 base, with 7 bases sitting between them. CDR3 length equals 14 residues. Germline CDR1 is SGHTA and CDR2 is FQGTGA. The CDR3 DNA is TGTGCCAGCAGCTTAATCAGGAGTAACTATGGCTACACCTTC. It is translated as CASSLIRSNYGYTF.

The genes are TRBV28 and TRBJ2-2; weak D call: TRBD1 (5 bases). V lost 6 bases and J lost 0, with 14 bases in between. CDR3 length: 16 residues. Germline values: CDR1 MDHEN, CDR2 SYDVKM. DNA of the CDR3: TGTGCCAGCAGCTTCCCAGGGCAACCGAACACCGGGGAGCTGTTTTTT. This translates into CASSFPGQPNTGELFF.

This clone appeared a single time. V gene TRBV10-1 combines with J gene TRBJ2-6; 10 bases map to TRBD1. J gave up 4 bases and V 7 bases, and 4 bases lay outside the gene matches. Germline V gene lookup returns CDR1 WNHNN and CDR2 SYGVQD (reference sequence). This CDR3 has 15 residues. CDR3 residues: CASTGTGDGANVLTF. The CDR3 nucleotides read TGCGCCAGCACCGGGACAGGGGACGGGGCCAACGTCCTGACTTTC.

This rearrangement joins TRBV29-1 to TRBJ2-7, with 10 positions matching TRBD1. The CDR3 spans 14 residues. The germline CDR1 and CDR2 sequences are SQVTM and ANQGSEA. Trimming cost V 7 bases and J 0 bases; bases outside gene matches: 6. In DNA, the CDR3 is TGCAGCGCCCTCAGGACAGGGGGCTCCTACGAGCAGTACTTC. Amino acids: CSALRTGGSYEQYF.

V and J are TRBV19 and TRBJ2-3; 7 nucleotides agree with TRBD2. Germline V CDR1 and CDR2: LNHDA, SQIVND (reference sequence). Germline trimming cut 6 bases from V and 2 bases from J; bases unmatched to any gene: 8. CDR3 size: 15 residues. The CDR3 region is CASSAWGRDTDTQYF. For the CDR3, the DNA is TGTGCCAGTAGCGCGTGGGGGAGGGACACAGATACGCAGTATTTT.

The chain recombines TRBV2 with TRBJ2-5; 7 bases map to TRBD1. V was pared by 6 bases and J by 2 bases, with 3 bases of the junction left unmatched. This CDR3 is 13 amino acids long. Germline V CDR1 and CDR2: SNHLY, FYNNEI. The CDR3 nucleotides are TGTGCCAGCAGGGGACAGAAACAAGAGACCCAGTACTTC. Its translation: CASRGQKQETQYF.

V gene TRBV11-3 combines with J gene TRBJ2-1, with a weak D call TRBD2 (6 bases). In germline, CDR1 is SGHNT, CDR2 YENEEA. Trimming shortened V by 5 bases and J by 4 bases, and 18 bases separated the two germline ends. The CDR3 spans 16 residues. CDR3 residues: CASSLRTTSGYNEQFF. The CDR3 DNA reads TGTGCCAGCAGCCTAAGGACTACCTCGGGGTACAATGAGCAGTTCTTC.

The J gene is TRBJ1-5, the V gene TRBV30; D gene ambiguous. CDR3 length equals 13 residues. The germline V and J ends were trimmed by 7 bases and 2 bases, with 12 bases remaining between them. CDR1 GTSNPN and CDR2 SVGIG come from the germline V gene (reference sequence). The CDR3 loop is CASQDGRNQPQHF. The DNA for the CDR3 is TGTGCCTCGCAGGACGGACGCAATCAGCCCCAGCATTTT.

The chain couples TRBV7-9 to TRBJ2-1; D is uncertain. This CDR3 has 16 amino acids. The germline gives CDR1 SEHNR, CDR2 FQNEAQ (reference sequence). The V and J ends lost 1 base and 7 bases respectively, with 17 bases between them. The CDR3: CASSLDELVSGNEQFF. The CDR3, as DNA: TGTGCCAGCAGCTTAGATGAGCTGGTGAGTGGGAATGAGCAGTTCTTC.